This record covers a single T cell receptor beta chain. The junction departs from germline at one end; a sequencing error may be responsible. The record originates from a study of CD8+CD57+ T cells in acquired aplastic anemia. Sequenced patients had shown CD8+CD57+ cell expansion by flow cytometry. The template for TCR beta VDJ and CDR3 sequence profiling was genomic DNA. TCRdb re-called the reads through MiXCR, storing one row per CDR3 protein. The table has 260,000 or so distinct CDR3 sequences, 82% seen once. The material sequenced was sorted CD4+, CD8+, or CD8+CD57+ T cells (not recorded which) from PBMCs. This receptor was identified in a human donor with aplastic anemia.

The CDR3 nucleotides are TGTGCCAGCAGCCTAGAGATGACAGCCTCTGGGGCCAACGTCCTGACTTTC. The encoded protein is CASSLEMTASGANVLTF. J is TRBJ2-6 and V is TRBV11-3; TRBD1 might be the D (5 bases). CDR1 SGHNT and CDR2 YENEEA come from the germline V gene. This CDR3 spans 17 amino acids. The full variable domain, completed using reference TRBV11-3 and TRBJ2-6, is EAGVVQSPRYKIIEKKQPVAFWCNPISGHNTLYWYLQNLGQGPELLIRYENEEAVDDSQLPKDRFSAERLKGVDSTLKIQPAELGDSAVYLCASSLEMTASGANVLTFGAGSRLTVL.